The T cell receptor (beta chain) described here comes from a study of identical twins. A single record per CDR3 protein comes from TCRdb applying MiXCR to the 5' RACE reads. In the table there are more than 650,000 distinct CDR3 sequences, around 6.1% of which are singletons. V shed 2 bases, J shed 7 bases, and the junction held 7 bases outside the gene matches. CDR3 length equals 16 residues. Germline V gene lookup returns CDR1 LGHNA and CDR2 YNFKEQ. Study-level results: Invariant MAIT and iNKT cells may have partly biased zero-insertion analyses. Insertion counts were lower in abundant cord blood beta clonotypes, a trend that memory repertoires did not show.

This clonotype was seen ten or more times. Its target is not known. J is TRBJ2-1 and V is TRBV4-2; 11 nucleotides line up with TRBD2. The sequenced material came from naive T cells sorted from blood. This receptor was taken from a man between 18 and 29 years old in good health. Here the CDR3 reads CASSQQLAGVSNEQFF. CDR3 in DNA: TGTGCCAGCAGCCAACAACTAGCGGGAGTTAGTAATGAGCAGTTCTTC.